These 30 T cell receptor beta chains were all obtained from the same sample, sequenced in a study of regulatory T cells in long-lasting Graves disease. The time point here: newly diagnosed GD, antithyroid drugs for less than 3 months. Making the TCR library involved RNA that had been extracted from PBMCs. According to the study, TCR beta libraries were built with iRepertoire HTBI primers and CDR3-region Arm-PCR. One entry per CDR3 protein results from TCRdb running MiXCR on the multiplex PCR reads. The sample has fewer than 650,000 distinct CDR3 sequences, more than 15% seen once. This same sample was also part of a study on T cells in Graves' hyperthyroidism and ophthalmopathy.

The input for sequencing was peripheral blood mononuclear cells (PBMCs), taken at new diagnosis, from a patient treated with antithyroid drugs. These receptors were obtained from a man younger than 30 with Graves disease.

The V call is TRBV4-2, the J call TRBJ2-5; D unclear. V lost 0 bases to trimming and J lost 2 bases, with 7 bases between them. Germline V gives CDR1 LGHNA, CDR2 YNFKEQ. The CDR3 spans 14 residues. CDR3 in DNA: TGTGCCAGCAGCCAAGAAGGGTGGCAAGAGACCCAGTACTTC. This encodes CASSQEGWQETQYF.

A remark on this clonotype: One end of the junction fails to match germline, which may point to a read error. This chain connects TRBV5-1 to TRBJ1-1; D call uncertain. Per the germline V gene, CDR1 is SGHRS and CDR2 is YFSETQ. The CDR3 has 14 residues. In nucleotides, the CDR3 is TGTGCCAGCAGCTTGGCCGGCGGGCAGTATGAAGCTTTCTTT. As protein: CASSLAGGQYEAFF.

This clonotype was recorded many times. This CDR3 is CASSMVGTVSYEQYF. CDR3 bases: TGTGCCAGTAGTATGGTTGGGACAGTCTCCTACGAGCAGTACTTC. This chain links TRBV19 with TRBJ2-7; 7 bases match TRBD1. V trimming: 3 bases; J trimming: 0 bases; junction bases outside the gene matches: 5. Germline V gives CDR1 LNHDA, CDR2 SQIVND (reference sequence). The CDR3 covers 15 residues.

This clonotype was seen a handful of times. The rearrangement joins TRBV20-1 to TRBJ2-7; D remains ambiguous. The CDR3 is 17 amino acids. Germline values: CDR1 DFQATT, CDR2 SNEGSKA (reference sequence). Trimming took off 0 bases at V and 6 bases at J, with 24 bases between the two ends. CDR3 sequence (DNA): TGCAGTGCTAGAGACGAGCGTGGGATTGAGATTACAAGCGAGCAGTACTTC. Translating gives CSARDERGIEITSEQYF.

The rearrangement links TRBV3-1 to TRBJ2-3; a weak D match, TRBD2 (6 bases). The CDR3 length is 16 residues. Deletions cut 0 bases from V and 2 bases from J, with 12 bases between. Germline V CDR1 and CDR2: LGHDT, YNNKEL (reference sequence). In DNA form, the CDR3 reads TGTGCCAGCAGCCAAGAGCTAGCGACCTACACAGATACGCAGTATTTT. Encoded protein: CASSQELATYTDTQYF.

This clonotype appeared a few times. The V gene is TRBV9, the J gene TRBJ2-3; 11 bases match TRBD2. V lost 7 bases, J lost 3 bases, and 7 bases stayed unmatched. This CDR3 has 15 residues. CDR1 and CDR2 (germline): SGDLS, YYNGEE. CDR3 amino acids: CASATSGSSTDTQYF. The CDR3 region has the DNA TGTGCCAGCGCAACTAGCGGGAGTTCTACAGATACGCAGTATTTT.

This clonotype was seen more than once but under ten times. Being one base from a much bigger clone, this may be a read error. The CDR3 coding sequence is TGTGCCTGGAAACGGGGCAGGGTTTTCAATGAGCAGTTCTTC. Amino acid sequence: CAWKRGRVFNEQFF. The chain recombines TRBV30 with TRBJ2-1, with D perhaps TRBD1 or TRBD2 (5 bases each). The CDR3 is 14 residues long. The V and J ends lost 4 bases and 6 bases respectively, with 16 bases between them. Germline loops: CDR1 GTSNPN, CDR2 SVGIG (reference sequence).

In its sample, this clonotype was seen many times. The V gene is TRBV24-1, the J gene TRBJ2-7; 8 nucleotides line up with TRBD1. The CDR3 contains 15 residues. In germline, CDR1 is KGHDR, CDR2 SFDVKD. With V trimmed by 3 bases and J by 3 bases, 6 bases remained unmatched. The CDR3 region is CATSDPRQGRYEQYF. The CDR3 bases are TGTGCCACCAGTGATCCTCGACAGGGGCGCTACGAGCAGTACTTC.

This clonotype occurred many times. The chain employs TRBV7-8 and TRBJ1-4; D is ambiguous. The V gene's germline CDR1 is SGHVS and CDR2 FQNEAQ. The CDR3 has 15 residues. V dropped 3 bases and J dropped 8 bases, with 16 bases sitting between them. The CDR3 is CASSFDRARGEKLFF. DNA for the CDR3: TGTGCCAGCAGCTTCGACCGGGCTCGAGGGGAAAAACTGTTTTTT.

The table lists this clonotype with many counts. This chain connects TRBV2 to TRBJ2-5; TRBD1 is a possible D gene (5 bases). CDR1 SNHLY and CDR2 FYNNEI come from the germline V gene. V lost 7 bases, J lost 5 bases, and 11 bases lay in between. The CDR3 covers 12 residues. The DNA for the CDR3 is TGTGCCAGCACCAGGGATGGTGAGACCCAGTACTTC. Protein: CASTRDGETQYF.

At least ten counts were recorded for this clonotype. The chain uses TRBV6-5 and TRBJ2-7; D gene unclear. The CDR3 contains 15 residues. Germline V gives CDR1 MNHEY, CDR2 SVGAGI. The ends were cut back, 2 bases at V and 5 bases at J, with 16 bases in the middle. The CDR3 region is CASSYGPAARNEQYF. The CDR3 DNA is TGTGCCAGCAGTTACGGACCCGCTGCTCGGAACGAGCAGTACTTC.

In this sample, this clonotype turned up many times. The CDR3 sequence: CASSPASRNTEAFF. In nucleotides, the CDR3 is TGTGCCAGCAGCCCCGCGTCGAGGAACACTGAAGCTTTCTTT. The chain joins TRBV3-1 to TRBJ1-1, with unresolved D. Between the trimmed V and J ends, which lost 4 bases and 1 base, there was a span of 10 bases. The CDR3 is 14 amino acids. In germline, CDR1 is LGHDT, CDR2 YNNKEL (reference sequence).

This clonotype was found many times. The DNA for the CDR3 is TGCAGTGCGAGGACAGGGAGAGAGACCCAGTACTTC. Protein sequence: CSARTGRETQYF. J is TRBJ2-5 and V is TRBV20-1; 8 bases are shared with TRBD1. Germline V gives CDR1 DFQATT, CDR2 SNEGSKA (reference sequence). The CDR3 length is 12 residues. The junction had 4 bases not matched to a gene; V was cut back by 6 bases and J by 4 bases.

There are many counts of this clonotype. CDR3 in amino acids: CASSSSGRANEQFF. CDR3 sequence (DNA): TGTGCCAGCAGCAGTAGCGGGAGGGCCAATGAGCAGTTCTTC. The chain joins TRBV7-9 to TRBJ2-1; the match to TRBD2 covers 11 bases. The trim removed 5 bases at V and 6 bases at J, leaving 3 bases unmatched. The germline CDR1 and CDR2 sequences are SEHNR and FQNEAQ (reference sequence). There are 14 residues in the CDR3.

This clonotype was observed many times. The chain couples TRBV2 to TRBJ1-5; D is undetermined. CDR1 and CDR2 from the germline V gene are SNHLY and FYNNEI. With 6 bases removed from V and 2 bases from J, the gap between germline ends came to 5 bases. This CDR3 region has 12 residues. CDR3 protein: CASSQGNQPQHF. For the CDR3, the DNA is TGTGCCAGCAGCCAGGGCAATCAGCCCCAGCATTTT.

This CDR3 reads CASSYSGQKLENTEAFF. The CDR3 DNA reads TGTGCCAGCAGTTACTCGGGACAAAAGTTAGAGAACACTGAAGCTTTCTTT. The genes are TRBV6-5 and TRBJ1-1, with D maybe TRBD1 (6 bases). CDR1 and CDR2 from the germline V gene are MNHEY and SVGAGI. CDR3 length: 17 amino acids. Trimming shortened V by 0 bases and J by 1 base, and 15 bases separated the two germline ends.

The chain links TRBV10-3 to TRBJ1-6; possible D gene TRBD1, 6 bases. V dropped 6 bases and J dropped 8 bases, with 29 bases sitting between them. The CDR3 runs to 19 residues. Per the germline V gene, CDR1 is ENHRY and CDR2 is SYGVKD. The CDR3 sequence is CAISYLNREPIPNYSPLHF. The CDR3 region has the DNA TGTGCCATCAGCTACCTTAACAGGGAACCAATCCCAAATTATTCACCCCTCCACTTT.

This clonotype was seen many times. This rearrangement joins TRBV28 to TRBJ2-7, with D perhaps given as TRBD1 or TRBD2 (5 bases each). V shed 5 bases and J shed 2 bases, with 13 bases lying between them. CDR1 is MDHEN and CDR2 is SYDVKM in the germline V gene. The CDR3 extends over 14 amino acids. CDR3 protein: CASSLEGQAYEQYF. The CDR3 DNA is TGTGCCAGCAGTCTAGAGGGGCAGGCCTACGAGCAGTACTTC.

This clonotype was seen many times. The chain carries TRBV20-1 and TRBJ2-7, with TRBD2 matching over 14 bases. The V gene's germline CDR1 is DFQATT and CDR2 SNEGSKA (reference sequence). The CDR3 runs to 15 residues. V gave up 6 bases and J gave up 7 bases; unmatched junction bases: 11. The CDR3 region is CSAEDGTSGSIEQYF. The CDR3 region has the DNA TGCAGTGCAGAGGATGGGACTAGCGGGAGTATTGAGCAGTACTTC.

This clonotype was counted a few times. In DNA form, the CDR3 reads TGTGCCAGCAGGGCACAGGGGGGAGCTAACTATGGCTACACCTTC. Translated: CASRAQGGANYGYTF. The chain joins TRBV27 to TRBJ1-2; 8 nucleotides match TRBD1. From germline, CDR1 is MNHEY and CDR2 SMNVEV (reference sequence). Losses at the gene ends were 6 bases for V and 0 bases for J; bases not matched to a gene: 6. The CDR3 runs to 15 residues.

This clonotype was counted only a few times. The CDR3 protein is CSARTPATNEKLFF. DNA of the CDR3: TGCAGTGCTAGGACACCGGCAACTAATGAAAAACTGTTTTTT. This rearrangement joins TRBV20-1 to TRBJ1-4; D is ambiguous. Trimming removed 3 bases at V and 0 bases at J, with 8 bases between. Looked up from germline, CDR1 is DFQATT and CDR2 is SNEGSKA (reference sequence). The CDR3 is 14 amino acids.

At least ten counts were recorded for this clonotype. The genes are TRBV20-1 and TRBJ1-1; TRBD1 is a possible D gene (5 bases). Trimming pared 5 bases from V and 10 bases from J, leaving 23 bases between. Germline-derived CDR1 and CDR2 are DFQATT and SNEGSKA (reference sequence). This CDR3 is 14 amino acids long. The CDR3 protein is CSAPPGLDTRGAFF. The CDR3 nucleotides are TGCAGTGCTCCTCCAGGATTGGACACCCGGGGAGCTTTCTTT.

On this clonotype: This could be a read error, since a much larger clone is one nucleotide away. The V gene is TRBV20-1, the J gene TRBJ2-4; 7 bases fit TRBD2. Germline values: CDR1 DFQATT, CDR2 SNEGSKA (reference sequence). The CDR3 runs 15 residues. In nucleotides, the CDR3 is TGCAGAGCGAATAGCGGGCACTTAGCCAAAAACATTCAGTACTTC. Protein product: CRANSGHLAKNIQYF.

There are many counts of this clonotype. The V call is TRBV7-3, the J call TRBJ2-7; 7 nucleotides match TRBD1. Germline V gene sequence: CDR1 SGHTA, CDR2 FQGTGA. The CDR3 has 15 amino acids. J lost 0 bases, V lost 1 base, and 3 bases had no gene match. CDR3 amino acids: CASSLNGDSSYEQYF. Here the CDR3 DNA reads TGTGCCAGCAGCTTAAACGGGGACAGCTCCTACGAGCAGTACTTC.

This clonotype showed up just a few times. This sequence joins TRBV5-1 and TRBJ2-7; D tentatively fits TRBD1 or TRBD2 (5 bases each). Germline CDR1 SGHRS, CDR2 YFSETQ. The CDR3 covers 14 residues. V lost 2 bases and J lost 4, with 13 bases in between. This CDR3 is CASSFNRDRYEQYF. DNA of the CDR3: TGCGCCAGCAGCTTCAACCGGGACCGTTACGAGCAGTACTTC.

The V call is TRBV6-1, the J call TRBJ2-7; D possibly uses TRBD1 or TRBD2 (5 bases each). Germline assignment: CDR1 MNHNS and CDR2 SASEGT. V was shortened by 8 bases and J by 7 bases, with 21 bases between the two germline ends. This CDR3 comprises 14 residues. CDR3 protein: CASRGYRRGEEQYF. As DNA, the CDR3 is TGTGCCAGCCGGGGCTACAGAAGGGGTGAAGAGCAGTACTTC.

J is TRBJ2-7 and V is TRBV20-1, with 8 bases aligning to TRBD2. V was pared by 3 bases and J by 4 bases, with 2 bases of the junction left unmatched. The CDR3 contains 12 residues. Germline V CDR1 and CDR2: DFQATT, SNEGSKA (reference sequence). The CDR3 here is CSARGGRYEQYF. Written as DNA, the CDR3 is TGCAGTGCTAGGGGCGGGAGGTACGAGCAGTACTTC.

This clonotype appeared a few times. The rearrangement joins TRBV19 to TRBJ1-2; no definite D call. The CDR3 length is 13 residues. Per the germline V gene, CDR1 is LNHDA and CDR2 is SQIVND (reference sequence). V lost 5 bases to trimming and J lost 8 bases, with 15 bases between them. The CDR3 spells CASSPGPTGGYTF. The CDR3 DNA sequence: TGTGCCAGTAGTCCCGGGCCAACGGGAGGCTACACCTTC.

This sequence joins TRBV4-2 and TRBJ2-7; D gene unclear. This CDR3 comprises 13 residues. The V and J ends lost 1 base and 6 bases respectively, with 10 bases between them. Germline V gene sequence: CDR1 LGHNA, CDR2 YNFKEQ. For the CDR3, the DNA is TGTGCCAGCAGCCAAGGGTCCCCGTCCGAGCAGTACTTC. It specifies CASSQGSPSEQYF.

The chain has TRBV19 and TRBJ2-3; 8 nucleotides agree with TRBD2. Germline loops: CDR1 LNHDA, CDR2 SQIVND (reference sequence). Trimming cost V 3 bases and J 2 bases; bases outside gene matches: 4. The CDR3 has 15 amino acids. The CDR3 protein is CASSILAGITDTQYF. The CDR3 bases are TGTGCCAGTAGTATTTTAGCGGGGATCACAGATACGCAGTATTTT.